The 10 T cell receptor beta chains presented below share a single source sample, sequenced in a study of T cell changes during pregnancy in multiple sclerosis. Sequenced by immunoSEQ multiplex PCR; TCRdb stores in-frame clones only, minus some. The sample holds some 31,000 clones, around 90% seen once. The sample consisted of CD8+ T cells from peripheral blood mononuclear cells, taken before pregnancy. All receptors come from a female donor with multiple sclerosis, enrolled in a pregnancy study.

In this sample, this clone turned up a few times. The chain combines TRBV14 with TRBJ2-7, with D possibly matching TRBD2 (5 bases). The germline gives CDR1 SGHDN, CDR2 FVKESK. V lost 1 base to trimming and J lost 6 bases, with 10 bases between them. This CDR3 is 13 amino acids long. CDR3 sequence: CASSQVGVPEQYF. The CDR3 bases are TGTGCCAGCAGCCAAGTCGGGGTTCCCGAGCAGTACTTC.

The V call is TRBV6-5, the J call TRBJ2-3; no reliable D call. V dropped 5 bases and J dropped 6 bases, with 15 bases sitting between them. The CDR3 consists of 14 residues. CDR1 is MNHEY and CDR2 is SVGAGI in the germline V gene. CDR3 amino acids: CASSPLNSLDTQYF. CDR3 nucleotides: TGTGCCAGCAGTCCGCTGAACAGTTTGGATACGCAGTATTTT.

The chain is built from TRBV5-4 and TRBJ2-1, with D perhaps matching TRBD1 (5 bases). Germline V gives CDR1 SGHNT, CDR2 YYREEE (reference sequence). This CDR3 region has 12 residues. Deletions cut 0 bases from V and 8 bases from J, with 6 bases between. This CDR3 is CASSLVGDEQFF. DNA for the CDR3: TGTGCCAGCAGCTTGGTAGGGGATGAGCAGTTCTTC.

The V call is TRBV9, the J call TRBJ1-2, with 7 bases lining up with TRBD1. Germline-derived CDR1 and CDR2 are SGDLS and YYNGEE. The CDR3 runs to 13 residues. V lost 4 bases and J lost 3; bases outside the gene matches: 3. The CDR3 DNA sequence: TGTGCCAGCAGCATAGGGGGCCACTATGGCTACACCTTC. This encodes CASSIGGHYGYTF.

The chain carries TRBV19 and TRBJ1-1; D possibly corresponds to TRBD1 (5 bases). Germline V gene sequence: CDR1 LNHDA, CDR2 SQIVND (reference sequence). The V end was cut by 5 bases, the J end by 1 base, with 8 bases between. The CDR3 extends over 13 amino acids. In nucleotides, the CDR3 is TGTGCCAGTAGTGACAGTTGGAACACTGAAGCTTTCTTT. Translation gives CASSDSWNTEAFF.

The chain has TRBV2 and TRBJ2-7, with D possibly TRBD1 on 5 matching bases. V shed 6 bases and J shed 1 base, with 19 bases lying between them. CDR3 size: 16 residues. CDR1 and CDR2 from the germline V gene are SNHLY and FYNNEI. The CDR3 is CASRALAGQASYEQYF. The CDR3 coding sequence is TGTGCCAGCAGAGCCTTGGCAGGACAAGCTTCCTACGAGCAGTACTTC. Full variable domain (missing parts from reference TRBV2 and TRBJ2-7): EPEVTQTPSHQVTQMGQEVILRCVPISNHLYFYWYRQILGQKVEFLVSFYNNEISEKSEIFDDQFSVERPDGSNFTLKIRSTKLEDSAMYFCASRALAGQASYEQYFGPGTRLTVT.

This chain joins TRBV4-1 and TRBJ1-2; TRBD1 aligns across 8 bases. With V trimmed by 6 bases and J by 6 bases, 12 bases remained unmatched. The CDR3 extends over 15 amino acids. The germline V gene has CDR1 MGHRA and CDR2 YSYEKL. CDR3 bases: TGCGCCAGCAGTCTACAGGGGGAGCAAGTGGATGGCTACACCTTC. Residues: CASSLQGEQVDGYTF.

The gene calls are TRBV7-9 and TRBJ2-1; 10 bases align to TRBD2. This CDR3 contains 15 residues. V dropped 5 bases and J dropped 7; count of bases not matched to a gene: 8. CDR1 is SEHNR, CDR2 FQNEAQ, per germline (reference sequence). The CDR3 protein is CASSPAGGPFNEQFF. As DNA, the CDR3 is TGTGCCAGCAGCCCAGCGGGGGGGCCGTTTAATGAGCAGTTCTTC.

This chain connects TRBV28 to TRBJ2-7; D perhaps matches TRBD1 (6 bases). The CDR3 is 14 amino acids. Germline loops: CDR1 MDHEN, CDR2 SYDVKM. Trimming cost V 7 bases and J 11 bases, with 24 bases left between them. The CDR3 region is CASTTNSAQGWKYF. The CDR3 DNA reads as TGTGCCAGCACCACCAACTCCGCCCAGGGGTGGAAGTACTTC.

The chain links TRBV9 to TRBJ2-5, with 7 nucleotides matching TRBD2. Germline lookup yields CDR1 SGDLS and CDR2 YYNGEE. J was trimmed by 5 bases and V by 0 bases; bases with no gene match: 4. The CDR3 is 14 residues long. CDR3 loop: CASSVGAGEETQYF. The CDR3 DNA sequence: TGTGCCAGCAGCGTAGGGGCGGGGGAGGAGACCCAGTACTTC.